The table lists the clone carrying this T cell receptor beta chain with many counts. Its matching antigen is unknown. This sample was included in a study of glioma-infiltrating T cells. Germline loops: CDR1 KGHSH, CDR2 LQKENI. The CDR3 runs 15 residues. The junction had 5 bases not matched to a gene; V was cut back by 5 bases and J by 0 bases. TCR alpha and beta CDR3 regions were amplified from RNA using iRepertoire nested multiplex PCR. Tissue mRNA or PBMC total RNA, roughly 90-400 ng, went into one-step reverse transcription and amplification. In TCRdb, the multiplex PCR reads were re-called with MiXCR into one record per CDR3 protein. This table has some 180,000 distinct CDR3 sequences, approximately 30% appearing once. Overall study results and limits: CDR3 overlap between tissue and blood was very small. Tissue-blood divergence was below expectation in non-neoplastic patients, above in gliomas.

Material: glioma tissue, nonneoplastic brain tissue, or PBMCs (not recorded which). The TCR sequence derives from a human donor with low-grade glioma or glioblastoma, undergoing nonglioma brain surgery, or in good health (not recorded which). The chain uses TRBV18 and TRBJ2-3, with 7 bases that match TRBD1. CDR3 nucleotides: TGTGCCAGCTCAACGGACAGGCTTAGCACAGATACGCAGTATTTT. Its translation: CASSTDRLSTDTQYF.